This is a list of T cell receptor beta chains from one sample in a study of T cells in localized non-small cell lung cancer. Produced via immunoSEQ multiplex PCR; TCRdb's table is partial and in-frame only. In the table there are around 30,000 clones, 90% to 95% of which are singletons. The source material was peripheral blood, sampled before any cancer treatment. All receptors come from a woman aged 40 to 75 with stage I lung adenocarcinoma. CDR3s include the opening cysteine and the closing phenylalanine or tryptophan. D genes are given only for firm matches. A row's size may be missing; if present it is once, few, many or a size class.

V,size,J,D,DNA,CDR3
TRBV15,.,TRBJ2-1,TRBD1,TGTGCCACCAGCAGGCCCCTCGTCGACAGGGGCAATGAGCAGTTCTTC,CATSRPLVDRGNEQFF
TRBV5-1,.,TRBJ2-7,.,TGCGCCAGCAGCTTGGGGGTGACTAGTACGTCCTACGAGCAGTACTTC,CASSLGVTSTSYEQYF
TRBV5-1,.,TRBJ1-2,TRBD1,TGCGCCAGCACCCAGGGGGGGGTAGTAGGCTATGGCTACACCTTC,CASTQGGVVGYGYTF
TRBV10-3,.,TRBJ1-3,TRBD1,TGTGCCATCAGTGGAGACAGGGACCGTTCCACTGGAAACACCATATATTTT,CAISGDRDRSTGNTIYF
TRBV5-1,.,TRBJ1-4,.,TGCGCCAGCAGCCCTGGCTGGGGTATGAGTAATGAAAAACTGTTTTTT,CASSPGWGMSNEKLFF
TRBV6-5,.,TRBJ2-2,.,TGTGCCAGCAGAAGAGTGGGATCCGGGGAGCTGTTTTTT,CASRRVGSGELFF
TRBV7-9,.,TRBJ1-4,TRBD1,TGTGCCAGCAGCTCGGGACAGGGGGTGGATGAAAAACTGTTTTTT,CASSSGQGVDEKLFF
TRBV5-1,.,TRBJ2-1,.,TGCGCCAGCAGCTTTCCCTCCGGCTATACACACAATGAGCAGTTCTTC,CASSFPSGYTHNEQFF
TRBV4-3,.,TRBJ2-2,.,TGCGCCAGCAGCCAAGTTGAGGGGCGCCCGGGGAACACCGGGGAGCTGTTTTTT,CASSQVEGRPGNTGELFF
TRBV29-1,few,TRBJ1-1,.,TGCAGCGTTGAGGGCTTTAGAGGCACTGAAGCTTTCTTT,CSVEGFRGTEAFF
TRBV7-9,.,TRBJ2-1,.,TGTGCCAGCAGAAATCCGGGACCTCGATTCCATGAGCAGTTCTTC,CASRNPGPRFHEQFF
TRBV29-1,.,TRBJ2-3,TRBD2,TGCAGCGTTGAAGAACGGGGTCTAGCGGGGGATACGCAGTATTTT,CSVEERGLAGDTQYF
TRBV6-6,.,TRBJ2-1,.,TGTGCCAGCACCCAGGGTGACAATGAGCAGTTCTTC,CASTQGDNEQFF
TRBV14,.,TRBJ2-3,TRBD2,TGTGCCAGCAGCCAAGTGGGGAGAGGTATAGCGGGGGGGACCAGCACAGATACGCAGTATTTT,CASSQVGRGIAGGTSTDTQYF
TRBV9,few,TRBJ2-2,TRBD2,TGTGCCAGCAGCGCCTCTAGCGGGACGTACGGGGAGCTGTTTTTT,CASSASSGTYGELFF
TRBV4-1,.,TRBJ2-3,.,TGCGCCAGCAGCCTTTATGGCAGGACAAGCACAGATACGCAGTATTTT,CASSLYGRTSTDTQYF
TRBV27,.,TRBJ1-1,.,TGTGCCAGCAGTCGTCAGAGTGGCAGTCGATTCATGAACACTGAAGCTTTCTTT,CASSRQSGSRFMNTEAFF
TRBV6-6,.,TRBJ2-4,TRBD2,TGTGCCAGCAGTTACTCAGCGGGGTCTAGCATTCAGTACTTC,CASSYSAGSSIQYF
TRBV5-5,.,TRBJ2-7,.,TGTGCCAGCAGCTTCTCCAGAAACACACCGGGAATAAGCTCCTACGAGCAGTACTTC,CASSFSRNTPGISSYEQYF
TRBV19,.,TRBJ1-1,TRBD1,TGTGCCAGTAGTGCTGGGACAGCCATGAACACTGAAGCTTTCTTT,CASSAGTAMNTEAFF
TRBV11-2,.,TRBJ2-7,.,TGTGCCAGCAGGTTGATGGACATGACGTTCTACGAGCAGTACTTC,CASRLMDMTFYEQYF
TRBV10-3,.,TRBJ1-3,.,TGTGCCATCAGTGCGATCTCTGGAAACACCATATATTTT,CAISAISGNTIYF